This TCR beta chain was sequenced for a study of T cell responses to AZD1222 COVID-19 vaccine. Study in general: Doses given second, at about 4 or about 12 weeks, were pooled. Study-wide results and limits: Clonal diversity was possibly underestimated; the donors were predominantly white British and more often female. Only six AZD1222 recipients tested seropositive at baseline. Spike regions recognized by vaccine-associated CD4 TCRs spanned the protein, led by 160-218 and 743-854.

Note on this clone: Its antigen remains unidentified.

V shed 5 bases and J shed 2 bases, with 12 bases lying between them. The CDR3 runs to 15 residues. Per germline, CDR1 SGHTA and CDR2 FQGNSA. TCRdb's table, derived via immunoSEQ multiplex PCR, lists solely in-frame clones and lacks some. The table has 100,000 or so clones, around nine tenths seen once. The receptor was isolated from an adult in good health. The rearrangement uses TRBV7-2 and TRBJ2-2; D is possibly TRBD1 (5 bases). The input for sequencing was peripheral blood, taken on day 0 of AZD1222 vaccination. CDR3 bases: TGTGCCAGCAGCGCTGCCAGGGCAAACACCGGGGAGCTGTTTTTT. It is translated as CASSAARANTGELFF. Supplemented by reference TRBV7-2 and TRBJ2-2, the full variable domain reads GAGVSQSPSNKVTEKGKDVELRCDPISGHTALYWYRQSLGQGLEFLIYFQGNSAPDKSGLPSDRFSAERTGGSVSTLTIQRTQQEDSAVYLCASSAARANTGELFFGEGSRLTVL.